This T cell receptor (beta chain) was sequenced during a study of CD8+CD57+ T cells in acquired aplastic anemia. In this sample, this clonotype turned up many times. TCR beta VDJ and CDR3 profiling used genomic DNA as template. TCRdb fed the reads into MiXCR, producing one record per CDR3 protein. The sample has roughly 40,000 distinct CDR3 sequences; 65% to 70% are singletons. The CDR3 is 15 residues long. The germline V gene has CDR1 MNHNS and CDR2 SASEGT. Germline trimming cut 5 bases from V and 3 bases from J; bases unmatched to any gene: 1. The V gene is TRBV6-1, the J gene TRBJ2-2, with 12 bases aligning to TRBD2. The specimen sequenced was sorted CD4+, CD8+, or CD8+CD57+ T cells (not recorded which) from PBMCs. This clonotype originated in a human donor in good health, serving as a control. In nucleotides, the CDR3 is TGTGCCAGCAGTAGACTAGCGGGGGACACCGGGGAGCTGTTTTTT. Its translation is CASSRLAGDTGELFF.